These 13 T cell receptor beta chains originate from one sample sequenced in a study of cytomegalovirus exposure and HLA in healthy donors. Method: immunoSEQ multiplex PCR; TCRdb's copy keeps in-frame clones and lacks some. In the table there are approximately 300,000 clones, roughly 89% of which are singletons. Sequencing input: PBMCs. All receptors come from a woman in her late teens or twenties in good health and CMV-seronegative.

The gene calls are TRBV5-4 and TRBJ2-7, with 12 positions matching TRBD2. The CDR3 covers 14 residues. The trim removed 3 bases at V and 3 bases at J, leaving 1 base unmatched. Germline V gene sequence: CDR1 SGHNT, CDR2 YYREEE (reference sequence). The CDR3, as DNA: TGTGCCAGCAGCTCTAGCGGGGGGGACTACGAGCAGTACTTC. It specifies CASSSSGGDYEQYF.

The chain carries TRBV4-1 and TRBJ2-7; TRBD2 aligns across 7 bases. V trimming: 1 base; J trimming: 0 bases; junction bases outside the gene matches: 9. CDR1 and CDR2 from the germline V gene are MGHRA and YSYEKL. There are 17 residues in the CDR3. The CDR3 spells CASSQGREGPSSYEQYF. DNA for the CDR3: TGCGCCAGCAGCCAAGGGAGGGAGGGCCCGTCCTCCTACGAGCAGTACTTC.

CDR3 sequence: CASSLGLANEQYF. CDR3 DNA sequence: TGCGCCAGCAGCTTGGGACTAGCGAACGAGCAGTACTTC. The chain combines TRBV5-1 with TRBJ2-7; 8 bases fit TRBD2. Trimming took 0 bases from V and 5 from J; bases not matched to a gene: 1. The CDR3 is 13 amino acids. Germline assignment: CDR1 SGHRS and CDR2 YFSETQ.

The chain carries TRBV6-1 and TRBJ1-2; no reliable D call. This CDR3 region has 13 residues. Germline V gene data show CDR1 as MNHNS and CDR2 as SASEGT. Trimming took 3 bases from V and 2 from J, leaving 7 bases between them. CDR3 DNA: TGTGCCAGCAGTGATGTAGCAAACTATGGCTACACCTTC. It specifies CASSDVANYGYTF.

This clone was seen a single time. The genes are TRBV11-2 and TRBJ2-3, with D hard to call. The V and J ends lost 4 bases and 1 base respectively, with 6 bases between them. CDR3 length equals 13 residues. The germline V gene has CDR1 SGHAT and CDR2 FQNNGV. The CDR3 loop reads CASSYPGTDTQYF. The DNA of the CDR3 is TGTGCCAGCAGCTATCCGGGCACAGATACGCAGTATTTT.

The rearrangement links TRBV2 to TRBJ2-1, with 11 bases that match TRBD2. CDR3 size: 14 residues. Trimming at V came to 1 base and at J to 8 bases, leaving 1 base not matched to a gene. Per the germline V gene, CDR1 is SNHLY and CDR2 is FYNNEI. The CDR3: CASSEVSGRDEQFF. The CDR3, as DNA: TGTGCCAGCAGTGAAGTTAGCGGGAGGGATGAGCAGTTCTTC.

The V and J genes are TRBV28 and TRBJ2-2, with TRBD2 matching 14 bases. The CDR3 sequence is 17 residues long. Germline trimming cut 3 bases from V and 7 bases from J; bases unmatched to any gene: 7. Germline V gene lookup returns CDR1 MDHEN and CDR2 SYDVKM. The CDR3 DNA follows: TGTGCCAGCAGTTTCCCGGGACTAGCGGGAGTGGGCGGGGAGCTGTTTTTT. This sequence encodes CASSFPGLAGVGGELFF.

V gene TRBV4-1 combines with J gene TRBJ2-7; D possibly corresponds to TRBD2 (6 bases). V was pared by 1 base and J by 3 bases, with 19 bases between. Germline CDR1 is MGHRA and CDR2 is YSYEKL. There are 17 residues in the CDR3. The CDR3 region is CASSQVGREEANYEQYF. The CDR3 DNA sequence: TGCGCCAGCAGCCAAGTCGGCAGGGAGGAGGCTAACTACGAGCAGTACTTC.

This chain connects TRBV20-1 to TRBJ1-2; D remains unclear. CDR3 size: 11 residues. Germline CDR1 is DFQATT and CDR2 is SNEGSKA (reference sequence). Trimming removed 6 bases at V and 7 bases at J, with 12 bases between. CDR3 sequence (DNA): TGCAGTGCCACCGACGGAGCTGGCTACACCTTC. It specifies CSATDGAGYTF.

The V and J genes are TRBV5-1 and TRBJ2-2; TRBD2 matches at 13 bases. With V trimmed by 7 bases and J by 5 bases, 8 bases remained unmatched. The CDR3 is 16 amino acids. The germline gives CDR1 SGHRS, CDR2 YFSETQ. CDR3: CASGPPGLAGTGELFF. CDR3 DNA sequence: TGCGCCAGCGGCCCACCGGGACTAGCGGGAACCGGGGAGCTGTTTTTT.

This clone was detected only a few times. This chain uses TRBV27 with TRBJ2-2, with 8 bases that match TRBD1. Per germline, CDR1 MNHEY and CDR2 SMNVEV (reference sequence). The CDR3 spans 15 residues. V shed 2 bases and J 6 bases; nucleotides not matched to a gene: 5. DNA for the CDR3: TGTGCCAGCAGTTTAAAGGACAGGGTTCCCGGGGAGCTGTTTTTT. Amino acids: CASSLKDRVPGELFF.

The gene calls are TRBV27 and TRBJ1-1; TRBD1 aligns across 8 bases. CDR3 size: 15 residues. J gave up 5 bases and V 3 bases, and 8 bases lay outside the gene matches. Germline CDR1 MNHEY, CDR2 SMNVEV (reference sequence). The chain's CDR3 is CASSFFGQGRTEAFF. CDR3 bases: TGTGCCAGCAGTTTCTTCGGACAGGGACGTACTGAAGCTTTCTTT.

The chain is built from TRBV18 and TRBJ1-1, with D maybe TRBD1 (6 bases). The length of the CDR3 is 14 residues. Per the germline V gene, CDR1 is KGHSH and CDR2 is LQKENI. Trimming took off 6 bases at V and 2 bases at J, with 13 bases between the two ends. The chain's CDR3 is CASSQMDSNTEAFF. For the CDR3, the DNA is TGTGCCAGCTCTCAGATGGACAGCAACACTGAAGCTTTCTTT.